This T cell receptor (beta chain) was captured by sequencing in a study of T cell responses to AZD1222 COVID-19 vaccine. Details on this clone: What it binds is unknown.

The method was immunoSEQ multiplex PCR; TCRdb's version includes in-frame clones alone and lacks a portion of them. This sample has around 150,000 clones, with approximately 88% found just once. Regarding the study as a whole: Most donors were white British, females outnumbered males, and clonal diversity was possibly underestimated.

The CDR3 is made up of 14 amino acids. V shed 3 bases and J 8 bases; nucleotides not matched to a gene: 4. CDR1 KGHSH and CDR2 LQKENI come from the germline V gene. The sequenced sample was peripheral blood, obtained 28 days after the second AZD1222 dose. The sequence was collected from an adult who received the AZD1222 COVID-19 vaccine. V and J are TRBV18 and TRBJ1-6, with 7 bases that match TRBD1. The CDR3, as DNA: TGTGCCAGCTCACCGGGACAGTTGGATTCACCCCTCCACTTT. Its protein is CASSPGQLDSPLHF. Full variable domain (missing parts from reference TRBV18 and TRBJ1-6): NAGVMQNPRHLVRRRGQEARLRCSPMKGHSHVYWYRQLPEEGLKFMVYLQKENIIDESGMPKERFSAEFPKEGPSILRIQQVVRGDSAAYFCASSPGQLDSPLHFGNGTRLTVT.